Below are 20 T cell receptor beta chains sequenced from a single sample in a study of blood T cell repertoires in COVID-19 (dated by TCRdb to 2020 to 2022). Libraries came from the immunoSEQ multiplex PCR assay. TCRdb stores this immuneACCESS table with in-frame sequences only. Part of the clones is absent; in the studies checked, under half of the shortfall reflects unresolved V genes, and no reason is known for the rest. The sample contains some 250,000 clones, about nine tenths of them found a single time. The ten most abundant clones make up about 7% of the sample. The sequencing input was peripheral blood. These receptors all come from a man aged 60 to 75 who had recovered from COVID-19.

The chain uses TRBV7-9 and TRBJ2-1; D is possibly TRBD2 (5 bases). The length of the CDR3 is 13 residues. The V and J ends lost 3 bases and 11 bases respectively, with 14 bases between them. Per germline, CDR1 SEHNR and CDR2 FQNEAQ (reference sequence). The CDR3 is CASSLEDGFKQFF. CDR3 DNA sequence: TGTGCCAGCAGCTTGGAGGACGGATTTAAGCAGTTCTTC.

The chain couples TRBV7-6 to TRBJ2-5; TRBD2 aligns across 7 bases. The CDR3 loop spans 16 amino acids. Germline loops: CDR1 SGHVS, CDR2 FNYEAQ. V lost 2 bases and J lost 2; bases outside the gene matches: 8. The CDR3: CASSLWGREDQETQYF. The CDR3 nucleotides are TGTGCCAGCAGCTTATGGGGCCGGGAGGATCAAGAGACCCAGTACTTC.

This clone was picked up a small number of times. The chain links TRBV10-3 to TRBJ1-6; maybe TRBD1 (6 bases). Trimming removed 10 bases from V and 7 bases from J, with 17 bases in between. CDR1 is ENHRY, CDR2 SYGVKD, per germline. The CDR3 has 14 residues. The CDR3 loop reads CATRTGFENSPLHF. The CDR3 region has the DNA TGTGCCACCCGAACAGGGTTTGAGAATTCACCCCTCCACTTT.

Notes on this clone: A read error may account for a junction end that differs from germline. CDR3: CASSRWTSIDTQYF. The CDR3 region has the DNA TGTGCCAGCAGTCGGTGGACTAGCATAGATACGCAGTATTTT. The chain recombines TRBV6-5 with TRBJ2-3, with 8 bases matching TRBD2. This CDR3 region has 14 residues. Germline CDR1 reads MNHEY; CDR2 reads SVGAGI.

The chain joins TRBV5-1 to TRBJ2-1; a weak D match, TRBD1 (6 bases). Per the germline V gene, CDR1 is SGHRS and CDR2 is YFSETQ. The CDR3 runs 16 residues. V shed 3 bases and J shed 0 bases, with 13 bases lying between them. In DNA form, the CDR3 reads TGCGCCAGCAGCTCAGGACAGTTGACCTCCTACAATGAGCAGTTCTTC. It is translated as CASSSGQLTSYNEQFF.

The rearrangement uses TRBV3-1 (or the pseudogene TRBV3-2) and TRBJ2-7; TRBD2 matches at 8 bases. The CDR3 totals 14 residues. J was trimmed by 2 bases and V by 1 base; bases with no gene match: 1. From germline, CDR1 is LGHDT and CDR2 YNNKEL (reference sequence). CDR3 nucleotides: TGTGCCAGCAGCCAAGCGGGGGGGCCCTACGAGCAGTACTTC. Its protein product is CASSQAGGPYEQYF.

The chain joins TRBV6-6 to TRBJ2-2, with D possibly matching TRBD1 (5 bases). CDR3 length equals 15 residues. The V and J ends lost 0 bases and 6 bases respectively, with 11 bases between them. Germline-derived CDR1 and CDR2 are MNHNY and SVGAGI (reference sequence). CDR3 loop: CASSYSGRAPGELFF. CDR3 sequence (DNA): TGTGCCAGCAGTTACTCGGGCAGGGCCCCCGGGGAGCTGTTTTTT.

This clone was seen a handful of times. The V gene is TRBV19, the J gene TRBJ1-5; D is perhaps TRBD1 (5 bases). With 8 bases removed from V and 7 bases from J, the gap between germline ends came to 21 bases. CDR1 LNHDA and CDR2 SQIVND come from the germline V gene (reference sequence). The CDR3 is 15 residues long. As DNA, the CDR3 is TGTGCCAGTGTATCTAAGGGACTCTACAGCCAGCCCCAGCATTTT. Translating it yields CASVSKGLYSQPQHF.

V gene TRBV11-2 combines with J gene TRBJ2-1, with D perhaps matching TRBD2 (7 bases). V was pared by 8 bases and J by 7 bases, with 12 bases between. This CDR3 is 12 amino acids long. CDR1 and CDR2 (germline): SGHAT, FQNNGV. The CDR3 region has the DNA TGTGCCAGCGGGCGGGGGCGGAATGAGCAGTTCTTC. Translating it yields CASGRGRNEQFF.

V is TRBV5-5 and J is TRBJ1-1, with 9 bases aligning to TRBD1. The CDR3 runs 15 residues. V lost 4 bases, J lost 3 bases, and 7 bases stayed unmatched. Germline CDR1 and CDR2: SGHKS and YYEKEE (reference sequence). DNA of the CDR3: TGTGCCAGCAGCACCTTGGACAGGGGATACACTGAAGCTTTCTTT. It specifies CASSTLDRGYTEAFF.

Note on this clone: The same CDR3 can be traced to other DNA sequences in this sample. This chain links TRBV7-9 with TRBJ2-7; D gene ambiguous. This CDR3 has 13 amino acids. Germline V gene data show CDR1 as SEHNR and CDR2 as FQNEAQ (reference sequence). Trimming removed 1 base from V and 6 bases from J, with 10 bases in between. The CDR3 coding sequence is TGTGCCAGCAGCTTAGAACAGCTGGGCGAGCAGTACTTC. Its translation: CASSLEQLGEQYF.

The chain employs TRBV2 and TRBJ2-1, with a tentative D call TRBD1 (5 bases). From germline, CDR1 is SNHLY and CDR2 FYNNEI. Trimming took 4 bases from V and 4 from J, leaving 8 bases between them. The CDR3 totals 13 residues. CDR3 sequence (DNA): TGTGCCAGCAGTGCACAGGAGTACAATGAGCAGTTCTTC. Translation gives CASSAQEYNEQFF.

The chain recombines TRBV7-9 with TRBJ1-5, with unresolved D. The ends were cut back, 5 bases at V and 3 bases at J, with 11 bases in the middle. CDR3 size: 14 residues. CDR1 and CDR2 from the germline V gene are SEHNR and FQNEAQ (reference sequence). The CDR3 coding sequence is TGTGCCAGCAGCGAAGAGTCCTACAATCAGCCCCAGCATTTT. Encoded protein: CASSEESYNQPQHF.

The genes are TRBV5-4 and TRBJ1-2; TRBD1 is a possible D gene (5 bases). The CDR3 has 15 amino acids. CDR1 is SGHNT and CDR2 is YYREEE in the germline V gene (reference sequence). Trimming stripped 4 bases from V and 0 bases from J, with 13 bases between. The CDR3 region is CASSPTATSNYGYTF. The CDR3, as DNA: TGTGCCAGCAGCCCGACAGCTACTTCTAACTATGGCTACACCTTC.

This clone was recorded once. J is TRBJ2-7 and V is TRBV24-1; possible D gene TRBD2, 6 bases. Germline V gene data show CDR1 as KGHDR and CDR2 as SFDVKD. The CDR3 spans 13 residues. Trimming stripped 3 bases from V and 7 bases from J, with 12 bases between. DNA of the CDR3: TGTGCCACCAGTGATGGAGGGTTGGGGGAGCAGTACTTC. Protein: CATSDGGLGEQYF.

This clone has a handful of counts. The CDR3 DNA reads as TGTGCCAGCAGAACAGACAAAAATCAGCCCCAGCATTTT. Translated, it gives CASRTDKNQPQHF. The V gene is TRBV6-5, the J gene TRBJ1-5; D remains ambiguous. Trimming took off 6 bases at V and 4 bases at J, with 10 bases between the two ends. Germline CDR1 reads MNHEY; CDR2 reads SVGAGI. The CDR3 totals 13 residues.

The chain recombines TRBV18 with TRBJ1-5; the match to TRBD1 covers 7 bases. Trimming at V came to 4 bases and at J to 0 bases, leaving 6 bases not matched to a gene. CDR1 KGHSH and CDR2 LQKENI come from the germline V gene. This CDR3 has 16 residues. CDR3 amino acids: CASSRQGPGSNQPQHF. The CDR3 region has the DNA TGTGCCAGCTCACGACAGGGCCCCGGTAGCAATCAGCCCCAGCATTTT. The whole variable domain, remainder taken from reference TRBV18 and TRBJ1-5, is NAGVMQNPRHLVRRRGQEARLRCSPMKGHSHVYWYRQLPEEGLKFMVYLQKENIIDESGMPKERFSAEFPKEGPSILRIQQVVRGDSAAYFCASSRQGPGSNQPQHFGDGTRLSIL.

The V gene is TRBV6-5, the J gene TRBJ1-3; no definite D call. V lost 8 bases and J lost 0, with 5 bases in between. The CDR3 loop spans 12 amino acids. Germline assignment: CDR1 MNHEY and CDR2 SVGAGI. The chain's CDR3 is CASLLSGNTIYF. The CDR3 coding sequence is TGTGCCAGCCTCCTCTCTGGAAACACCATATATTTT.

This chain joins TRBV18 and TRBJ1-1; a weak D match, TRBD1 (5 bases). With 3 bases removed from V and 7 bases from J, the gap between germline ends came to 12 bases. Germline assignment: CDR1 KGHSH and CDR2 LQKENI. The length of the CDR3 is 13 residues. CDR3 nucleotides: TGTGCCAGCTCACCGGTAACCGACAGTGAAGCTTTCTTT. This encodes CASSPVTDSEAFF.

The chain is built from TRBV5-1 and TRBJ2-3, with D possibly being TRBD1 (5 bases). V lost 0 bases and J 3 bases, leaving 14 bases between the germline ends. The CDR3 length is 16 residues. From germline, CDR1 is SGHRS and CDR2 YFSETQ. The CDR3 DNA sequence: TGCGCCAGCAGCTTGGTGGTCAGGGAAAGAACAGATACGCAGTATTTT. The encoded protein is CASSLVVRERTDTQYF.